This T cell receptor (beta chain) stems from a study of blood T cell repertoires in COVID-19. Per germline, CDR1 LNHDA and CDR2 SQIVND (reference sequence). The junction had 11 bases not matched to a gene; V was cut back by 10 bases and J by 5 bases. The CDR3 covers 15 residues. Some clones are missing from TCRdb's copy, which holds only in-frame ones; the method was immunoSEQ multiplex PCR. The sample has around 220,000 clones, roughly 90% seen once. V and J are TRBV19 and TRBJ2-2; 9 bases match TRBD1. The TCR sequence derives from a woman aged 40 to 49 who had recovered from COVID-19. The sequenced material came from peripheral blood. The CDR3 bases are TGTGCCACCTCCCAGATACAGGGGGCTACCGGGGAGCTGTTTTTT. Protein product: CATSQIQGATGELFF.